This T cell receptor (beta chain) was sequenced for a study of identical twins. Between the trimmed V and J ends, which lost 0 bases and 0 bases, there was a span of 9 bases. Germline V gene data show CDR1 as SGDLS and CDR2 as YYNGEE. This CDR3 is 15 amino acids long. Notes on the study in general: It was possible that invariant MAIT and iNKT cells partly confounded the zero-insertion analyses.

On this clonotype: The antigen is unknown.

MiXCR was run by TCRdb on the 5' RACE reads, yielding one entry per CDR3 protein. The table has about 190,000 distinct CDR3 sequences, less than 20% seen once. These data also featured in a second study, about T cells expressing NK-cell markers. That investigation notes: Sequencing of TCR beta repertoires drew on sorted CD3+CD56+NKG2C+, CD3+CD56+NKG2C- and CD3+CD56-NKG2C+ T cells. Most of the eight sequenced donors were HCMV-seropositive; one was seronegative.

The sequence was collected from a woman under 30 in good health. Sequenced input: CD8+ T cells sorted from blood. The V call is TRBV9, the J call TRBJ1-1; a possible D gene is TRBD1 (5 bases). The CDR3 here is CASSVAEGLNTEAFF. Written as DNA, the CDR3 is TGTGCCAGCAGCGTAGCAGAGGGACTGAACACTGAAGCTTTCTTT.